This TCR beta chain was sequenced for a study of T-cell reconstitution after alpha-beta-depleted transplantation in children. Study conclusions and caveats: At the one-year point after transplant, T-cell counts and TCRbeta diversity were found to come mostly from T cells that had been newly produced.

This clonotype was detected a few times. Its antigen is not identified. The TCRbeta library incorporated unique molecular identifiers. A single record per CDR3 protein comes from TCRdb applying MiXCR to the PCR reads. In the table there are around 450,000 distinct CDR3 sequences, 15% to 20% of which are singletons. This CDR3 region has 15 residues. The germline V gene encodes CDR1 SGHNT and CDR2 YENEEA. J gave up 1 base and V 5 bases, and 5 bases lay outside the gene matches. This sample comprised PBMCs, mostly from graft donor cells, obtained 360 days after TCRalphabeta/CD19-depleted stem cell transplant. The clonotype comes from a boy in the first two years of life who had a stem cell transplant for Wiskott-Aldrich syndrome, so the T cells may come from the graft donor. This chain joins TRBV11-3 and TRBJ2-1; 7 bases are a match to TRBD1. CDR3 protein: CASSLQQGSYNEQFF. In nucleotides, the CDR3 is TGTGCCAGCAGCCTACAACAGGGGTCCTACAATGAGCAGTTCTTC.